This T cell receptor beta chain originates from a study of T cell responses to AZD1222 COVID-19 vaccine. This CDR3 has 14 residues. Trimming stripped 5 bases from V and 1 base from J, with 9 bases between. Germline V gene sequence: CDR1 LNHDA, CDR2 SQIVND (reference sequence). Notes on this clone: Its matching antigen is unknown.

The table came from immunoSEQ multiplex PCR; TCRdb's copy has only in-frame clones and leaves some out. The sample holds fewer than 110,000 clones, around 87% seen once. Regarding the study as a whole: Seropositive at baseline were only a handful of AZD1222 recipients.

The receptor comes from an adult in good health. The V and J genes are TRBV19 and TRBJ1-3; D is perhaps TRBD1 (5 bases). The sequencing used peripheral blood, collected on day 0 of AZD1222 vaccination. In DNA, the CDR3 is TGTGCCAGTAGTTGGGGGGGGTCTGGAAACACCATATATTTT. Its protein is CASSWGGSGNTIYF.